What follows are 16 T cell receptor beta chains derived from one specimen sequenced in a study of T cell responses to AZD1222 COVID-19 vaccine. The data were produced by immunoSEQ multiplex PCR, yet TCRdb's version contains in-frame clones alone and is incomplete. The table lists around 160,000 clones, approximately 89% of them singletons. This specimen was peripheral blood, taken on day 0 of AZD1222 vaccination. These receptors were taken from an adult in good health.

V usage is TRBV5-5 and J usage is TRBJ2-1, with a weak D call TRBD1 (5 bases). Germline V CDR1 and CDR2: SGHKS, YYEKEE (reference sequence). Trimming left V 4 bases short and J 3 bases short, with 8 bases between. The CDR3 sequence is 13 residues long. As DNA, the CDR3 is TGTGCCAGCAGCGGTGACAGCTACAATGAGCAGTTCTTC. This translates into CASSGDSYNEQFF.

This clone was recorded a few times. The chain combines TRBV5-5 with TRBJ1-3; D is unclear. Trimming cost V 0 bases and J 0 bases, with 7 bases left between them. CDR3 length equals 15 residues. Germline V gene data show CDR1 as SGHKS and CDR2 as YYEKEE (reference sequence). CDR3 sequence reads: CASSLGPASGNTIYF. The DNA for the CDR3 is TGTGCCAGCAGCTTGGGGCCAGCCTCTGGAAACACCATATATTTT.

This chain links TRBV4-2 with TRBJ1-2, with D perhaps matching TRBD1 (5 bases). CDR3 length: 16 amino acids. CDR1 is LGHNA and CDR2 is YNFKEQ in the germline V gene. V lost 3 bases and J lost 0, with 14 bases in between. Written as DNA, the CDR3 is TGTGCCAGCAGCCAGGAAACGGACAACGCTAACTATGGCTACACCTTC. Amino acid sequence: CASSQETDNANYGYTF.

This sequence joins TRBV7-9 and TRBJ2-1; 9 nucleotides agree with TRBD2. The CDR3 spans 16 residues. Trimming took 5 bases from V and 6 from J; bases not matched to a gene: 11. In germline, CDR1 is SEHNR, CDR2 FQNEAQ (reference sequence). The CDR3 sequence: CASSLPSGRSGNEQFF. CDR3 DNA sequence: TGTGCCAGCAGCCTCCCGAGCGGGAGGTCGGGCAATGAGCAGTTCTTC. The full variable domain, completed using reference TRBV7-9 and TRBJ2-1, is DTGVSQNPRHKITKRGQNVTFRCDPISEHNRLYWYRQTLGQGPEFLTYFQNEAQLEKSRLLSDRFSAERPKGSFSTLEIQRTEQGDSAMYLCASSLPSGRSGNEQFFGPGTRLTVL.

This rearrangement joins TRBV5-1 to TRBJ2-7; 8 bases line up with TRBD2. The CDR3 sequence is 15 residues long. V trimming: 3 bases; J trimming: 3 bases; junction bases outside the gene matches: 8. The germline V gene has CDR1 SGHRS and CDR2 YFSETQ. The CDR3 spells CASSYNPSGFYEQYF. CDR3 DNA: TGCGCCAGCAGCTATAACCCTAGCGGGTTCTACGAGCAGTACTTC.

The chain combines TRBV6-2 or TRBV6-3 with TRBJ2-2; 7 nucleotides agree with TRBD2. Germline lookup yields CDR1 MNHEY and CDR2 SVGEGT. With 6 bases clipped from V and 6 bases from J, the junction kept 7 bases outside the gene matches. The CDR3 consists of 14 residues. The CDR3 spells CASRPPGRAGELFF. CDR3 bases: TGTGCCAGCAGGCCTCCAGGGAGGGCCGGGGAGCTGTTTTTT.

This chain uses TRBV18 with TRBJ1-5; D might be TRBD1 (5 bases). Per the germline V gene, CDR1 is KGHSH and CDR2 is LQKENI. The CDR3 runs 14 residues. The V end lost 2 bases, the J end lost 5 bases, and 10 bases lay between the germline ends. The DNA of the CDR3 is TGTGCCAGCTCACCAGGGGGGAAAGATCAGCCCCAGCATTTT. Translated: CASSPGGKDQPQHF.

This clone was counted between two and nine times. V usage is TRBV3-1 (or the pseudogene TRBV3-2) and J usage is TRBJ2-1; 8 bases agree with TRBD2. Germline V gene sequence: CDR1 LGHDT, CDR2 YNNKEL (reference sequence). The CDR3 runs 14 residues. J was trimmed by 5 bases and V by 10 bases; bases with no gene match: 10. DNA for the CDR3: TGTGCCAAACAAACTAGCGGAGAAAACAATGAGCAGTTCTTC. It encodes CAKQTSGENNEQFF.

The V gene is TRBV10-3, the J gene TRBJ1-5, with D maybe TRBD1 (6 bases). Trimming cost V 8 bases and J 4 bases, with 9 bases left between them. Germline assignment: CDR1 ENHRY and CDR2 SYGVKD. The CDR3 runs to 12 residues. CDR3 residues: CAIWDTNQPQHF. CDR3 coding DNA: TGTGCCATCTGGGACACAAATCAGCCCCAGCATTTT.

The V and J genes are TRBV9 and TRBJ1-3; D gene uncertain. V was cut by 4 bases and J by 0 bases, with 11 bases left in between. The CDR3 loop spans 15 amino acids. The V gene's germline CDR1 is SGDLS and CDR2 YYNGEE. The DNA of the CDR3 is TGTGCCAGCAGCATCACACCCCGCTCTGGAAACACCATATATTTT. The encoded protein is CASSITPRSGNTIYF.

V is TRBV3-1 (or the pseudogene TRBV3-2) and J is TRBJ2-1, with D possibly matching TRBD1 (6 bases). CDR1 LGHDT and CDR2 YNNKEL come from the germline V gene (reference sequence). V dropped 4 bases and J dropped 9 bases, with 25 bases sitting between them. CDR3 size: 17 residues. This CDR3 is CASSLPSGTPERGEQFF. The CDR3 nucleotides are TGTGCCAGCAGCCTCCCATCCGGGACACCAGAACGGGGTGAGCAGTTCTTC.

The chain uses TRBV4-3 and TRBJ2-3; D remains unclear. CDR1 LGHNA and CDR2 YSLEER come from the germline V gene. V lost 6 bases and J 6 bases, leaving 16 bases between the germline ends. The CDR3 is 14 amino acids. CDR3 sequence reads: CASSPKWQADTQYF. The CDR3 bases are TGCGCCAGCAGTCCCAAATGGCAGGCTGATACGCAGTATTTT.

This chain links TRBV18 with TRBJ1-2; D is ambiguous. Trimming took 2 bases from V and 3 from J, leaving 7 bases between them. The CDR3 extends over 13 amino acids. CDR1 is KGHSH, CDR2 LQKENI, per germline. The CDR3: CASSPTEDYGYTF. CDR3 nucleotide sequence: TGTGCCAGCTCACCAACAGAAGACTATGGCTACACCTTC.

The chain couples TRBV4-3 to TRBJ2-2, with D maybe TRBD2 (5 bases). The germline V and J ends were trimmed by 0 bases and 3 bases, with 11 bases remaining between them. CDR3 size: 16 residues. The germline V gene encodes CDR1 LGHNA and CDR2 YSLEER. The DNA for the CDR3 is TGCGCCAGCAGCCAAGAGACGGGGAGTCACACCGGGGAGCTGTTTTTT. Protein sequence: CASSQETGSHTGELFF.

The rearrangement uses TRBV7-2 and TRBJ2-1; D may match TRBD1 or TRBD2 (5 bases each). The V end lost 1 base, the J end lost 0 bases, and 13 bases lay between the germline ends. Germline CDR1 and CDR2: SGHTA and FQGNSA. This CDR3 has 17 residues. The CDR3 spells CASSLVPRESSYNEQFF. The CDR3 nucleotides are TGTGCCAGCAGCTTAGTACCCAGGGAGAGCTCCTACAATGAGCAGTTCTTC. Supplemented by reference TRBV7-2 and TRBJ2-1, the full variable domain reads GAGVSQSPSNKVTEKGKDVELRCDPISGHTALYWYRQSLGQGLEFLIYFQGNSAPDKSGLPSDRFSAERTGGSVSTLTIQRTQQEDSAVYLCASSLVPRESSYNEQFFGPGTRLTVL.

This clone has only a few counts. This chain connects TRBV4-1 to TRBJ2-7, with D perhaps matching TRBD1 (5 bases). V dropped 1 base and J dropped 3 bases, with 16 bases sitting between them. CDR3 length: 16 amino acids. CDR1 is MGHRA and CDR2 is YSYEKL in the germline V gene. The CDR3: CASSQGQQGLGYEQYF. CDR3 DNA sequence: TGCGCCAGCAGCCAAGGACAGCAAGGCCTGGGCTACGAGCAGTACTTC.